Presented here are 10 T cell receptor beta chains from one specimen sequenced in a study of identifying expanded T cells in peripheral blood (dated by TCRdb to the late 2010s). Library prep was done by the immunoSEQ multiplex PCR assay. The source is immuneACCESS, and TCRdb retained only in-frame sequences with V and J called. Part of the clones is not carried over; for the studies checked, unresolved V genes explain less than half of this, and the remainder is unexplained. Here the sample has 84,000 or so clones; roughly 90% occur a single time. The top ten hold about 3% of the sample. Sequenced: blood. The receptors derive from a person aged 18 to 69 in good health.

The chain uses TRBV11-2 and TRBJ2-2; no reliable D call. Trimming left V 3 bases short and J 3 bases short, with 8 bases between. CDR1 and CDR2 (germline): SGHAT, FQNNGV. The CDR3 has 14 amino acids. Here the CDR3 DNA reads TGTGCCAGCAGCTTCACCGCCGACACCGGGGAGCTGTTTTTT. Translating it yields CASSFTADTGELFF.

The CDR3 reads CASSLGGRDQPQHF. The CDR3 DNA reads as TGTGCCAGCAGCTTAGGTGGGAGGGATCAGCCCCAGCATTTT. V gene TRBV7-2 combines with J gene TRBJ1-5; D not resolved. V was trimmed by 1 base and J by 5 bases, leaving 9 bases between them. The germline gives CDR1 SGHTA, CDR2 FQGNSA. The CDR3 extends over 14 amino acids.

This chain joins TRBV5-6 and TRBJ1-1; a possible D gene is TRBD1 (5 bases). Trimming stripped 2 bases from V and 1 base from J, with 12 bases between. The CDR3 is made up of 15 amino acids. Germline V CDR1 and CDR2: SGHDT, YYEEEE. The CDR3 reads CASSFFSGRNTEAFF. The DNA for the CDR3 is TGTGCCAGCAGCTTTTTTTCAGGGAGGAACACTGAAGCTTTCTTT.

V gene TRBV27 combines with J gene TRBJ2-7; D possibly corresponds to TRBD1 (5 bases). Germline values: CDR1 MNHEY, CDR2 SMNVEV (reference sequence). Trimming took off 0 bases at V and 5 bases at J, with 20 bases between the two ends. This CDR3 spans 17 amino acids. CDR3 protein: CASSLSNGGAGIHEQYF. CDR3 nucleotides: TGTGCCAGCAGTTTATCGAATGGTGGGGCCGGTATCCACGAGCAGTACTTC.

This clone was picked up a small number of times. The rearrangement joins TRBV12-5 to TRBJ1-2, with a tentative D call TRBD1 (6 bases). V gave up 6 bases and J gave up 1 base, with 9 bases separating them. The CDR3 is 13 residues long. The germline V gene encodes CDR1 LGHNT and CDR2 FRNRAP. In nucleotides, the CDR3 is TGTGCTAGTGGGGCGGACAGTAACTATGGCTACACCTTC. Its protein is CASGADSNYGYTF.

V gene TRBV11-2 combines with J gene TRBJ2-7, with 9 nucleotides matching TRBD2. V was clipped by 1 base and J by 3 bases; unmatched bases: 7. The CDR3 spans 16 residues. In germline, CDR1 is SGHAT, CDR2 FQNNGV. CDR3 protein: CASSLGPAGGNYEQYF. CDR3 DNA sequence: TGTGCCAGCAGCTTAGGTCCAGCGGGAGGCAACTACGAGCAGTACTTC.

The chain links TRBV15 to TRBJ2-3; possibly TRBD1 for D (6 bases). The V end was cut by 0 bases, the J end by 1 base, with 11 bases between. CDR3 length: 16 residues. Germline-derived CDR1 and CDR2 are LNHNV and YYDKDF (reference sequence). The CDR3 here is CATSRDRGTRTDTQYF. The DNA for the CDR3 is TGTGCCACCAGCAGAGATCGAGGGACACGCACAGATACGCAGTATTTT.

In its sample, this clone was seen a few times. J is TRBJ2-3 and V is TRBV11-2; possibly TRBD1 or TRBD2 for D (5 bases each). With 1 base removed from V and 6 bases from J, the gap between germline ends came to 14 bases. The CDR3 has 15 amino acids. Germline V lookup: CDR1 SGHAT, CDR2 FQNNGV. CDR3: CASSLGGRRADTQYF. The CDR3 nucleotides read TGTGCCAGCAGCTTAGGGGGCCGGCGGGCCGATACGCAGTATTTT.

The J gene is TRBJ1-2, the V gene TRBV10-3; D is unclear. The CDR3 totals 13 residues. Trimming removed 3 bases at V and 0 bases at J, with 5 bases between. Germline CDR1 reads ENHRY; CDR2 reads SYGVKD. The CDR3 spells CAISDGANYGYTF. DNA of the CDR3: TGTGCCATCAGTGACGGGGCTAACTATGGCTACACCTTC.

The chain has TRBV7-9 and TRBJ2-3; no clear D. Trimming removed 3 bases from V and 0 bases from J, with 16 bases in between. The CDR3 totals 17 residues. Germline CDR1 and CDR2: SEHNR and FQNEAQ (reference sequence). The CDR3 sequence: CASSLVKGRASTDTQYF. The CDR3 DNA sequence: TGTGCCAGCAGCTTGGTAAAAGGACGGGCCAGCACAGATACGCAGTATTTT.